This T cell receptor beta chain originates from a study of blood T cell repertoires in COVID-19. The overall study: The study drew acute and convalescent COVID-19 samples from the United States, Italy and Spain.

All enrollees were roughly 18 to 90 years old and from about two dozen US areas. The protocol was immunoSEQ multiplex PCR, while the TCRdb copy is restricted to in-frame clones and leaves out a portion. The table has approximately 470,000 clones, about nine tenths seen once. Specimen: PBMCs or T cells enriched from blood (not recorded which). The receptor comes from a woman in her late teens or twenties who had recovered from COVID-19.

The CDR3 reads CASSLPLASEGYTF. The CDR3 nucleotides are TGCGCCAGCAGCTTGCCCTTAGCGTCTGAAGGCTACACCTTC. The chain employs TRBV5-1 and TRBJ1-2; D unresolved. V was cut by 1 base and J by 8 bases, with 15 bases left in between. CDR1 and CDR2 from the germline V gene are SGHRS and YFSETQ. The CDR3 is 14 amino acids.